This TCR beta chain is from a study of blood T cell repertoires in COVID-19. CDR1 is MNHEY and CDR2 is SVGAGI in the germline V gene. V was pared by 8 bases and J by 3 bases, with 8 bases between. The CDR3 contains 11 residues. Profiling relied on immunoSEQ multiplex PCR, and the TCRdb table lists in-frame clones only, not all of them. This sample has about 270,000 clones, with roughly 86% found just once. This chain links TRBV6-5 with TRBJ2-7; D remains ambiguous. The TCR comes from a man aged 35-49 years with active or convalescent COVID-19. The sample comprised peripheral blood. The CDR3 region has the DNA TGTGCCAGCCTTGGCTTCTACGAGCAGTACTTC. Its translation is CASLGFYEQYF.